This is a list of T cell receptor beta chains from one sample in a study of CD8+ T cells in alopecia areata. Profiled with immunoSEQ multiplex PCR; TCRdb holds only in-frame clones, not every one. This table has about 180,000 clones, about 63% appearing once. Material: CD4+ T cells sorted from blood, obtained at week 0. The receptors originated from a human donor with alopecia areata. Both conserved end residues are part of each CDR3. Clone size is not always given. Where it is, it says once, few, many or a class for expanded clones.

>TRBJ1-2|.|TRBV20-1
CSASHNYGYTF
>TRBJ2-7|.|TRBV2
CASRRPSGASTSYEQYF
>TRBJ2-1|few|TRBV29-1
CSAHGGFYNEQFF
>TRBJ2-3|.|TRBV27
CASSQYSDTQYF
>TRBJ1-2|few|TRBV6-5
CASSPRGQGYTF
>TRBJ1-2|few|TRBV2
CASRVRGMDYGYTF
>TRBJ1-5|.|TRBV28
CASSSGSRQPQHF
>TRBJ2-1|few|TRBV5-5
CASRENTYNEQFF
>TRBJ2-5|few|TRBV5-6
CASSSGDRQETQYF
>TRBJ1-5|.|TRBV29-1
CSVKLQGNQPQHF
>TRBJ2-7|.|TRBV7-9
CASSQTGTGIYEQYF
>TRBJ2-5|.|TRBV9
CASSVSRSETQYF
>TRBJ1-1|.|TRBV29-1
CSTARETEAFF
>TRBJ2-3|few|TRBV5-1
CASSLGDRGRPDTQYF
>TRBJ1-1|.|TRBV29-1
CSVRMGTDLNTEAFF
>TRBJ1-5|.|TRBV30
CAWSVRGGNQPQHF
>TRBJ1-2|.|TRBV9
CASSATLSPNYGYTF
>TRBJ1-2|.|TRBV4-1
CASSHQPQGVYGYTF
>TRBJ2-1|.|TRBV6-5
CASSYSSLTAYNEQFF
>TRBJ1-2|.|TRBV9
CASSVAEQWGYTF
>TRBJ2-7|.|TRBV25-1
CASSATGGAYEQYF
>TRBJ1-1|.|TRBV5-1
CASREATEAFF
>TRBJ2-6|.|TRBV12-5
CASGLGSGANVLTF
>TRBJ2-3|few|TRBV5-4
CASSGLAEDTQYF
>TRBJ1-5|few|TRBV29-1
CSVGNTGQPQHF
>TRBJ2-1|few|TRBV7-3
CASSLKLNEQFF
>TRBJ2-5|.|TRBV27
CASSPRRGETQYF
>TRBJ2-5|.|TRBV7-2
CASSLAVRDQETQYF
>TRBJ1-1|few|TRBV10-3
CAISEVLNTEAFF
>TRBJ2-5|.|TRBV25-1
CASSEGVQKETQYF
>TRBJ1-1|.|TRBV10-3
CAIRMGPNTEAFF
>TRBJ2-4|few|TRBV6-6
CASRTSGLGDIQYF
>TRBJ2-7|few|TRBV29-1
CSGPVLGDTGRSYEQYF
>TRBJ2-7|.|TRBV11-2
CASSLIVRGGPLEQYF
>TRBJ2-7|.|TRBV29-1
CSGPGGSYEQYF
>TRBJ2-7|.|TRBV18
CASSQEAGQIYEQYF